This is a list of T cell receptor beta chains from one sample in a study of blood T cell repertoires in COVID-19. TCRdb's table, derived via immunoSEQ multiplex PCR, lists solely in-frame clones and lacks some. The sample includes more than 90,000 clones, approximately 80% of them seen just once. What was sequenced was peripheral blood. These receptors all stem from a man aged 45 to 65 with acute or convalescent COVID-19. CDR3s include the opening cysteine and the closing phenylalanine or tryptophan. Each record gives: CDR3 DNA, CDR3 protein, D gene, J gene, V gene, clone size. D genes are given only for firm matches. Only part of the rows carry a size: once, few, many, or a class if the clone is expanded.

CDR3 DNA: TGTGCCAGCAGTTTACAGGCAGCCAACACAGATACGCAGTATTTT; CDR3 protein: CASSLQAANTDTQYF; D gene: NA; J gene: TRBJ2-3; V gene: TRBV27; clone size: NA
CDR3 DNA: TGCGCCAGCAGCGTACAGGGAAATCAGCCCCAGCATTTT; CDR3 protein: CASSVQGNQPQHF; D gene: NA; J gene: TRBJ1-5; V gene: TRBV10-2; clone size: NA
CDR3 DNA: TGTGCCAGCAGCTTCGCCACAGGGGTCGCAGATACGCAGTATTTT; CDR3 protein: CASSFATGVADTQYF; D gene: TRBD1; J gene: TRBJ2-3; V gene: TRBV5-6; clone size: once
CDR3 DNA: TGTGCCAGCAGCTTTTTACTAGCTAATGAGCAGTTCTTC; CDR3 protein: CASSFLLANEQFF; D gene: NA; J gene: TRBJ2-1; V gene: TRBV7-9; clone size: NA
CDR3 DNA: TGTGCCAGCAGCCACAGGGTTTCACCCCTCCACTTT; CDR3 protein: CASSHRVSPLHF; D gene: NA; J gene: TRBJ1-6; V gene: TRBV3-1/TRBV3-2; clone size: NA
CDR3 DNA: TGTGCCAGCAGTGACACAGCGGGGGGCAGCACAGATACGCAGTATTTT; CDR3 protein: CASSDTAGGSTDTQYF; D gene: TRBD2; J gene: TRBJ2-3; V gene: TRBV6-4; clone size: NA
CDR3 DNA: TGTGCCAGCATGGCTTCCTACGAGCAGTACTTC; CDR3 protein: CASMASYEQYF; D gene: NA; J gene: TRBJ2-7; V gene: TRBV6-6; clone size: NA
CDR3 DNA: TGCAGCGTTGTGGGCACTTCCTGGGGAGAGGGAGGGATCCCCGAGCAGTACTTC; CDR3 protein: CSVVGTSWGEGGIPEQYF; D gene: TRBD2; J gene: TRBJ2-7; V gene: TRBV29-1; clone size: NA
CDR3 DNA: TGCAGCGTTGAAGGCCGAGGTGAGCAGTTCTTC; CDR3 protein: CSVEGRGEQFF; D gene: NA; J gene: TRBJ2-1; V gene: TRBV29-1; clone size: once
CDR3 DNA: TGCGCCAGCAGCCTTTATTATCCAGCGGGGGCCCAGTTCTTC; CDR3 protein: CASSLYYPAGAQFF; D gene: TRBD2; J gene: TRBJ2-1; V gene: TRBV5-1; clone size: NA
CDR3 DNA: TGCGCCAGCAGAAAGGTGCTCAGAGAGCCAGGAACGGCTTTCTTT; CDR3 protein: CASRKVLREPGTAFF; D gene: NA; J gene: TRBJ1-1; V gene: TRBV4-1; clone size: once
CDR3 DNA: TGTGCCAGCAGCGTAAACGGGAGGGGTGTCGGGGAGCTGTTTTTT; CDR3 protein: CASSVNGRGVGELFF; D gene: TRBD2; J gene: TRBJ2-2; V gene: TRBV9; clone size: NA
CDR3 DNA: TGTGCCAGCAGCTTTCGGACAGGGGTGACTGAAGCTTTCTTT; CDR3 protein: CASSFRTGVTEAFF; D gene: TRBD1; J gene: TRBJ1-1; V gene: TRBV5-6; clone size: NA
CDR3 DNA: TGTGCCAGCAGCCAAGACAGGGGCATGAACACTGAAGCTTTCTTT; CDR3 protein: CASSQDRGMNTEAFF; D gene: NA; J gene: TRBJ1-1; V gene: TRBV4-2; clone size: NA
CDR3 DNA: TGTGCCAGCAGCTGGGGACAGGGGGCGAAAGATACGCAGTATTTT; CDR3 protein: CASSWGQGAKDTQYF; D gene: TRBD1; J gene: TRBJ2-3; V gene: TRBV5-4; clone size: NA
CDR3 DNA: TGTGCCAGCAGTATAGATCCGGGGGATCCCTACGAGCAGTACTTC; CDR3 protein: CASSIDPGDPYEQYF; D gene: NA; J gene: TRBJ2-7; V gene: TRBV2; clone size: NA
CDR3 DNA: TGCGCCAGCAGCCAAGCGGGGGGGATAGGCAGATTACAAGAGACCCAGTACTTC; CDR3 protein: CASSQAGGIGRLQETQYF; D gene: TRBD2; J gene: TRBJ2-5; V gene: TRBV4-1; clone size: NA
CDR3 DNA: TGTGCCAGCTCACCAAATCGACTAGCGGGGGAGTTTCTATACGAGCAGTACTTC; CDR3 protein: CASSPNRLAGEFLYEQYF; D gene: TRBD2; J gene: TRBJ2-7; V gene: TRBV18; clone size: once
CDR3 DNA: TGTGCCAGCAGGCCCCCGGGGGGCAATCAGCCCCAGCATTTT; CDR3 protein: CASRPPGGNQPQHF; D gene: NA; J gene: TRBJ1-5; V gene: TRBV2; clone size: few
CDR3 DNA: TGTGCCAGCAGCCTTGGACAGACGATTTCACCCCTCCACTTT; CDR3 protein: CASSLGQTISPLHF; D gene: NA; J gene: TRBJ1-6; V gene: TRBV14; clone size: few
CDR3 DNA: TGTGCCAGCTCATTACAGGGGGTGAACACTGAAGCTTTCTTT; CDR3 protein: CASSLQGVNTEAFF; D gene: TRBD1; J gene: TRBJ1-1; V gene: TRBV19; clone size: many
CDR3 DNA: TGTGCCAGCAGTGAAGGGCCAGGGCACCCATCACCCCTCCACTTT; CDR3 protein: CASSEGPGHPSPLHF; D gene: NA; J gene: TRBJ1-6; V gene: TRBV6-1; clone size: NA
CDR3 DNA: TGTGCCAGCTCACCGAGGACAGGGGGTCGGACAGATACGCAGTATTTT; CDR3 protein: CASSPRTGGRTDTQYF; D gene: TRBD1; J gene: TRBJ2-3; V gene: TRBV18; clone size: NA
CDR3 DNA: TGTGCCAGCAGCGTAGAGGATGGCAGGAAAAATTCACCCCTCCACTTT; CDR3 protein: CASSVEDGRKNSPLHF; D gene: NA; J gene: TRBJ1-6; V gene: TRBV9; clone size: once
CDR3 DNA: TGTGCCAGCAGCCACCTAGCGGGAGTGATCAATGAGCAGTTCTTC; CDR3 protein: CASSHLAGVINEQFF; D gene: TRBD2; J gene: TRBJ2-1; V gene: TRBV11-2; clone size: NA
CDR3 DNA: TGCAGCGTTGGACTAGCGGGGAGGTCTGAGCAGTTCTTC; CDR3 protein: CSVGLAGRSEQFF; D gene: TRBD2; J gene: TRBJ2-1; V gene: TRBV29-1; clone size: NA
CDR3 DNA: TGTGCCAGCTCAGGTACCACCACTGAAGCTTTCTTT; CDR3 protein: CASSGTTTEAFF; D gene: NA; J gene: TRBJ1-1; V gene: TRBV19; clone size: NA
CDR3 DNA: TGCGCCAGCAGCTTTCGATCGACAGGGGGCGCGGGTAATCAGCCCCAGCATTTT; CDR3 protein: CASSFRSTGGAGNQPQHF; D gene: TRBD1; J gene: TRBJ1-5; V gene: TRBV4-1; clone size: NA
CDR3 DNA: TGCGCCAGCAGCCTCGACAGGGGAACTGGAAACACCATATATTTT; CDR3 protein: CASSLDRGTGNTIYF; D gene: TRBD1; J gene: TRBJ1-3; V gene: TRBV5-1; clone size: NA
CDR3 DNA: TGTGCCAGCAGACCCGGACTAGCGGAACCACAAGAGACCCAGTACTTC; CDR3 protein: CASRPGLAEPQETQYF; D gene: TRBD2; J gene: TRBJ2-5; V gene: TRBV5-6; clone size: many
CDR3 DNA: TGTGCCAGCAGACGAGTTGAGGAAAAACTGTTTTTT; CDR3 protein: CASRRVEEKLFF; D gene: NA; J gene: TRBJ1-4; V gene: TRBV7-9; clone size: NA
CDR3 DNA: TGTGCCAGCGGTTTAGGACAGGGGGTATCCGAGCAGTACTTC; CDR3 protein: CASGLGQGVSEQYF; D gene: TRBD1; J gene: TRBJ2-7; V gene: TRBV2; clone size: NA
CDR3 DNA: TGTGCCAGCAGCAACAGCGGAGCCTACGAGCAGTACTTC; CDR3 protein: CASSNSGAYEQYF; D gene: NA; J gene: TRBJ2-7; V gene: TRBV7-9; clone size: NA
CDR3 DNA: TGTGCCAGCAGCCCTAGTTTAATGGATCAGCCCCAGCATTTT; CDR3 protein: CASSPSLMDQPQHF; D gene: NA; J gene: TRBJ1-5; V gene: TRBV7-2; clone size: NA
CDR3 DNA: TGTGCCAGCAGCTCAGGGTCTAAGCAGTTCTTC; CDR3 protein: CASSSGSKQFF; D gene: NA; J gene: TRBJ2-1; V gene: TRBV7-3; clone size: NA
CDR3 DNA: TGTGCCAGCAGCTTAACCCAGGAGGGGGCAAGGACCGGGGAGCTGTTTTTT; CDR3 protein: CASSLTQEGARTGELFF; D gene: NA; J gene: TRBJ2-2; V gene: TRBV11-2; clone size: few
CDR3 DNA: TGCGCCAGCAGCCCCGGGGCTAGCGGTAATGAGCAGTTCTTC; CDR3 protein: CASSPGASGNEQFF; D gene: TRBD2; J gene: TRBJ2-1; V gene: TRBV4-1; clone size: NA
CDR3 DNA: TGTGCCAGCAGCCAAGCTGGGACAGGGGGCTTTGTGAACACTGAAGCTTTCTTT; CDR3 protein: CASSQAGTGGFVNTEAFF; D gene: TRBD1; J gene: TRBJ1-1; V gene: TRBV3-1/TRBV3-2; clone size: NA
CDR3 DNA: TGCGCCATCTTAAGGGGACAGGGGTTTCAGCCCCAGCATTTT; CDR3 protein: CAILRGQGFQPQHF; D gene: TRBD1; J gene: TRBJ1-5; V gene: TRBV10-1; clone size: NA
CDR3 DNA: TGTGCCAGCGACCCCGGGACAGGGTTTTATGAGGATGAAAAACTGTTTTTT; CDR3 protein: CASDPGTGFYEDEKLFF; D gene: TRBD1; J gene: TRBJ1-4; V gene: TRBV28; clone size: NA
CDR3 DNA: TGTGCCAGCAGTTTAGACACAGGGGGCGTGAGTGAAAAACTGTTTTTT; CDR3 protein: CASSLDTGGVSEKLFF; D gene: TRBD1; J gene: TRBJ1-4; V gene: TRBV27; clone size: few
CDR3 DNA: TGTGCCAGCAGCTTACGTAGTCAAGAGACCCAGTACTTC; CDR3 protein: CASSLRSQETQYF; D gene: NA; J gene: TRBJ2-5; V gene: TRBV7-2; clone size: once
CDR3 DNA: TGTGCCACCAGCTATACCCGACAGGGGCAGCCCCAGCATTTT; CDR3 protein: CATSYTRQGQPQHF; D gene: TRBD1; J gene: TRBJ1-5; V gene: TRBV15; clone size: NA
CDR3 DNA: TGTGCCAGCAGTGCTTACCGGGACAGGGCTAATTCACCCCTCCACTTT; CDR3 protein: CASSAYRDRANSPLHF; D gene: TRBD1; J gene: TRBJ1-6; V gene: TRBV28; clone size: few
CDR3 DNA: TGCAGCGTTGAAGGAAGGCTAGCAGAGACCCAGTACTTC; CDR3 protein: CSVEGRLAETQYF; D gene: NA; J gene: TRBJ2-5; V gene: TRBV29-1; clone size: NA
CDR3 DNA: TGCGCCAGCAGCCAAGGCCACTCAGGGGGAGGCTATGGCTACACCTTC; CDR3 protein: CASSQGHSGGGYGYTF; D gene: TRBD1; J gene: TRBJ1-2; V gene: TRBV4-1; clone size: NA
CDR3 DNA: TGTGCCAGCAGTTCGGGTCACCTCACTGAAGCTTTCTTT; CDR3 protein: CASSSGHLTEAFF; D gene: NA; J gene: TRBJ1-1; V gene: TRBV6-5; clone size: NA
CDR3 DNA: TGTGCCAGCAGCCTTCTACTAGAGAGCGAGCAGTACTTC; CDR3 protein: CASSLLLESEQYF; D gene: NA; J gene: TRBJ2-7; V gene: TRBV14; clone size: NA
CDR3 DNA: TGTGCCAGCAGTTCAATCCGAACAGGGGTAAACTATGGCTACACCTTC; CDR3 protein: CASSSIRTGVNYGYTF; D gene: TRBD1; J gene: TRBJ1-2; V gene: TRBV6-5; clone size: NA
CDR3 DNA: TGTGCCAGTAGTATAGATACGGGACAGGGGGTGGAGACCCAGTACTTC; CDR3 protein: CASSIDTGQGVETQYF; D gene: TRBD1; J gene: TRBJ2-5; V gene: TRBV19; clone size: NA
CDR3 DNA: TGTGCCAGCAGTTTAGGCAGGGGGCTTTTGAACACCGGGGAGCTGTTTTTT; CDR3 protein: CASSLGRGLLNTGELFF; D gene: TRBD1; J gene: TRBJ2-2; V gene: TRBV27; clone size: NA